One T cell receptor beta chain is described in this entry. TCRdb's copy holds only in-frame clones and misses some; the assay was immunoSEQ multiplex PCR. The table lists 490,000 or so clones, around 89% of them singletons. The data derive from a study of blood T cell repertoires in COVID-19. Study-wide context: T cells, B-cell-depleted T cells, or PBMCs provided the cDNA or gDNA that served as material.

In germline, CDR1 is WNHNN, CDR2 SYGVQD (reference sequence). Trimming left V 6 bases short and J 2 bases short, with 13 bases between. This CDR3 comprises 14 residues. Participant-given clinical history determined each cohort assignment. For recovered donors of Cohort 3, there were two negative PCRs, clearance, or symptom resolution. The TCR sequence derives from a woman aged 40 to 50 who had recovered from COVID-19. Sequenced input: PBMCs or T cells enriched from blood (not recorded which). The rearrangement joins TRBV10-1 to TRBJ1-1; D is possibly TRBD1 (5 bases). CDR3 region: CASSPRAGNTEAFF. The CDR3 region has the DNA TGCGCCAGCAGCCCCAGGGCAGGCAACACTGAAGCTTTCTTT.